This TCR beta chain appears in the sequencing data of a study of T cell changes during pregnancy in multiple sclerosis (dated by TCRdb to between 2018 and 2021). With respect to the entire study: In women with multiple sclerosis, the researchers looked at how the T cell repertoire shifted as pregnancy progressed.

The method was the immunoSEQ multiplex PCR assay. Held by TCRdb, this immuneACCESS table contains in-frame sequences only and omits some clones. Under half of the omission traces to an unresolved V gene where checked; the cause of the rest is unknown. Across this sample there are tens of thousands of clones, with just under 95% seen only once. 2% of the sample is in the top ten clones. Note on this clone: Which antigen it targets is not known. One base away there is no much larger clone; base qualities are not given.

Reading from cysteine to phenylalanine, the CDR3 counts 19 amino acids. This entry keeps only the CDR3 DNA: 57 bases, framed from base 1. From the germline V gene, CDR1 is LGHNT and CDR2 is FRNRAP. V is pruned by 6 bases and J by 0 bases, leaving 15 bases of the junction without a gene match. This receptor was identified in a female donor with multiple sclerosis, enrolled in a pregnancy study. The V gene is TRBV12-5 and the J gene is TRBJ1-5, and 9 junctional nucleotides match TRBD1. The material was peripheral blood, obtained in the second trimester of pregnancy. This receptor carries the CDR3 CASGPTQNRGLLSNQPQHF. The DNA sequence is given as TGTGCTAGTGGGCCCACTCAAAACAGGGGGCTACTTAGCAATCAGCCCCAGCATTTT.